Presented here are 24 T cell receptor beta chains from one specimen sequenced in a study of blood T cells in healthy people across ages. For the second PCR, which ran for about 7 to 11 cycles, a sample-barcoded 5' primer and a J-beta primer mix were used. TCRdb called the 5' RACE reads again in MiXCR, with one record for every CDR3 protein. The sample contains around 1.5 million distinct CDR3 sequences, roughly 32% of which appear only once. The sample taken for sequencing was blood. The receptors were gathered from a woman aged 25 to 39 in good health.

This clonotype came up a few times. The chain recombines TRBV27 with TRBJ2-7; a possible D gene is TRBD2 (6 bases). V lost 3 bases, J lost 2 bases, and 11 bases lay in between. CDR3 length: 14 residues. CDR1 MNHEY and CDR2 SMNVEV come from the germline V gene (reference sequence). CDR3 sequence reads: CASSLFREAYEQYF. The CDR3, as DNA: TGTGCCAGCAGTTTGTTCAGGGAGGCCTACGAGCAGTACTTC.

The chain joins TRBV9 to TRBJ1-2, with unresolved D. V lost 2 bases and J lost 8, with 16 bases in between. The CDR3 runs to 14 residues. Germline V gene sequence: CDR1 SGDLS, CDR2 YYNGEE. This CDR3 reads CASSVTPGRGGYTF. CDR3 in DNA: TGTGCCAGCAGCGTCACCCCCGGACGAGGGGGCTACACCTTC.

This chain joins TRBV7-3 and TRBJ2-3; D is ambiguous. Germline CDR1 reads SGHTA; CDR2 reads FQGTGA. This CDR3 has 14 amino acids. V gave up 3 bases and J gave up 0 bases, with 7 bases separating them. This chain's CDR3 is CASSFGKSTDTQYF. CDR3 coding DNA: TGTGCCAGCAGCTTCGGAAAAAGCACAGATACGCAGTATTTT.

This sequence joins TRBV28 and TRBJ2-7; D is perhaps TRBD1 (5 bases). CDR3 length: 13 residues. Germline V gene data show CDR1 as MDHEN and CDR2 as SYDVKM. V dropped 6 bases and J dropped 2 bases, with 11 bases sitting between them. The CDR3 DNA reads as TGTGCCAGCAGACGGACAAAAACCTACGAGCAGTACTTC. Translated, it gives CASRRTKTYEQYF.

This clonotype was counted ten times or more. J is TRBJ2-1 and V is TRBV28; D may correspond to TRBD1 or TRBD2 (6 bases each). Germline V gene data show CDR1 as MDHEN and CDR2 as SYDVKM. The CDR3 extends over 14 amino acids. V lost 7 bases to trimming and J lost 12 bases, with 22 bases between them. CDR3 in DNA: TGTGCCAGCACACTCGGGGGCAGGAGCAGTCCGCAGTTCTTC. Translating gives CASTLGGRSSPQFF.

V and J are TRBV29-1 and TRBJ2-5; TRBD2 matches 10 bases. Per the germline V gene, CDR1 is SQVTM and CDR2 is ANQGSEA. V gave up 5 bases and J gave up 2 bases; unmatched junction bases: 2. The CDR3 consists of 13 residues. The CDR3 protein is CSVRAGGQETQYF. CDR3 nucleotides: TGCAGCGTTAGAGCGGGAGGGCAAGAGACCCAGTACTTC.

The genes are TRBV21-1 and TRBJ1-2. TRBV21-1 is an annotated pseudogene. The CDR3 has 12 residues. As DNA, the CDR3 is TGTGCCAGCAGCACAAAGGAGTATGGCTACACCTTC. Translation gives CASSTKEYGYTF.

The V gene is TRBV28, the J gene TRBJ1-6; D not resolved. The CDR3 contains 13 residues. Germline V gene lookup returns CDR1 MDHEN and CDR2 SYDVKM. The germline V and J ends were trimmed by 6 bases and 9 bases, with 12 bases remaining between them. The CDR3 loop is CASRRDLGSPLHF. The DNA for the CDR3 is TGTGCCAGCAGAAGAGACTTGGGTTCACCCCTCCACTTT.

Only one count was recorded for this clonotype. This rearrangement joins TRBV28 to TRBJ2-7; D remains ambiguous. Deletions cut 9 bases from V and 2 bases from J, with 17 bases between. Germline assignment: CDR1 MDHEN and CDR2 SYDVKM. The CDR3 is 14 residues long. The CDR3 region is CASSPTSNPYEQYF. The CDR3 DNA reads TGTGCCAGTTCTCCGACGTCAAACCCCTACGAGCAGTACTTC.

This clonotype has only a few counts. The CDR3 is CASSLWGTQETQYF. The CDR3 bases are TGTGCCAGCAGCTTATGGGGGACCCAAGAGACCCAGTACTTC. This rearrangement joins TRBV7-7 to TRBJ2-5; D tentatively reads TRBD1 or TRBD2 (5 bases each). V dropped 2 bases and J dropped 1 base, with 8 bases sitting between them. Germline-derived CDR1 and CDR2 are SSHAT and FNYEAQ (reference sequence). The CDR3 is 14 amino acids.

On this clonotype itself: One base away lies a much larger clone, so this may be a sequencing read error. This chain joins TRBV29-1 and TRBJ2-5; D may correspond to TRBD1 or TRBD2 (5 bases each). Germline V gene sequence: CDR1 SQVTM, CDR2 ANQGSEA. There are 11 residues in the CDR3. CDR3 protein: CSRLVRGTQYF. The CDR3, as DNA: TGCAGTCGCCTAGTTCGGGGCACCCAGTACTTC. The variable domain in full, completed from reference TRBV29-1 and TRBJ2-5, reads SAVISQKPSRDICQRGTSLTIQCQVDSQVTMMFWYRQQPGQSLTLIATANQGSEATYESGFVIDKFPISRPNLTFSTLTVSNMSPEDSSIYLCSRLVRGTQYFGPGTRLLVL.

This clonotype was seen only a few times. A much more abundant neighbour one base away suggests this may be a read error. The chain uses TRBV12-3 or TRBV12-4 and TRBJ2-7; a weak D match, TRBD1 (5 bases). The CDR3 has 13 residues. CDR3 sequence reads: CANSFGRDYEQYF. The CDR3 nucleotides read TGTGCCAACAGTTTTGGCAGGGACTACGAGCAGTACTTC.

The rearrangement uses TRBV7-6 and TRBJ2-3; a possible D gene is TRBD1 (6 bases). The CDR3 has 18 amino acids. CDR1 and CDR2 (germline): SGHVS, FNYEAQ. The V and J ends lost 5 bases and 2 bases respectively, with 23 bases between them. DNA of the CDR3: TGTGCCAGCAGCCCAGCGTTAGGGGGAGCGACAACCACAGATACGCAGTATTTT. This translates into CASSPALGGATTTDTQYF.

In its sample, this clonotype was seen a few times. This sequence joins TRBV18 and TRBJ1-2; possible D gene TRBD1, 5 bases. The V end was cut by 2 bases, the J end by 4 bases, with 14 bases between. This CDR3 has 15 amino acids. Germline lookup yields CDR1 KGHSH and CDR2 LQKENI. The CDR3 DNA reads TGTGCCAGCTCACCAATACAGGACCAAACCTATGGCTACACCTTC. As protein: CASSPIQDQTYGYTF.

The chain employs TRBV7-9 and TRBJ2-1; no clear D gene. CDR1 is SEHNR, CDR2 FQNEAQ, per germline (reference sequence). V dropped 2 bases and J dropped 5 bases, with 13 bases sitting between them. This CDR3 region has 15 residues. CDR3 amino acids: CASSLRAGFDNEQFF. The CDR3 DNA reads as TGTGCCAGCAGCTTACGGGCAGGCTTCGACAATGAGCAGTTCTTC. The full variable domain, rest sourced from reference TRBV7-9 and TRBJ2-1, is DTGVSQNPRHKITKRGQNVTFRCDPISEHNRLYWYRQTLGQGPEFLTYFQNEAQLEKSRLLSDRFSAERPKGSFSTLEIQRTEQGDSAMYLCASSLRAGFDNEQFFGPGTRLTVL.

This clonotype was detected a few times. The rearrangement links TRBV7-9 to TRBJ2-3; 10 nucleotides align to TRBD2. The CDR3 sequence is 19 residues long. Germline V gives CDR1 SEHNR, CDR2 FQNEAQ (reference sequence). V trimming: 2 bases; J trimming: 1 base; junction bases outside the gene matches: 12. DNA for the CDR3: TGTGCCAGCAGCTTACCCAGGGATACCGGGACTAGCGGCACAGATACGCAGTATTTT. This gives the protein CASSLPRDTGTSGTDTQYF.

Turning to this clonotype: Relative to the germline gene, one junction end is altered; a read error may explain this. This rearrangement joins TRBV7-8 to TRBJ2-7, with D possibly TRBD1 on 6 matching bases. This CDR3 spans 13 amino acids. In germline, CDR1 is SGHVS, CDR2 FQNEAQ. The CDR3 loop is CAGSLAGAGEQYF. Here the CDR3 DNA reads TGTGCCGGCAGCTTAGCAGGGGCGGGCGAGCAGTACTTC.

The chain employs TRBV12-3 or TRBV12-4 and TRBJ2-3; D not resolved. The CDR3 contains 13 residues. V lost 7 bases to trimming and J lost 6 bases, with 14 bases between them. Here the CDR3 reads CASTPGVFDTQYF. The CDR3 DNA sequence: TGTGCCAGCACCCCCGGAGTGTTCGATACGCAGTATTTT.

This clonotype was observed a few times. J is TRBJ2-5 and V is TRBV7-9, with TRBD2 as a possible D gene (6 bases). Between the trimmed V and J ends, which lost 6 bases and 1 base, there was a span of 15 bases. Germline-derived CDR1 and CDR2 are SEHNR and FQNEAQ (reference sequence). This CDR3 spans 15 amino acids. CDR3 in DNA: TGTGCCAGCAGTTCCCCGTTGACTAGCCAAGAGACCCAGTACTTC. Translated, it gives CASSSPLTSQETQYF.

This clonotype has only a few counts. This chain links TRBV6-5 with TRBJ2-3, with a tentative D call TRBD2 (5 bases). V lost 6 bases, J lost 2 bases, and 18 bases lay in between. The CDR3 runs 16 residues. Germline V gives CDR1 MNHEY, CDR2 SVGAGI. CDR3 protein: CASRRARGYFTDTQYF. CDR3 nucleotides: TGTGCCAGCAGGCGGGCCCGCGGCTATTTCACAGATACGCAGTATTTT.

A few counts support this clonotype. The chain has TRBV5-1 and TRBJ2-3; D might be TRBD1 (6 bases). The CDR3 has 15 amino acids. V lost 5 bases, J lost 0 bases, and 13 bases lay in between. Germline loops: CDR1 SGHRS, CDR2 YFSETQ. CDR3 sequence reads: CASRIDGTSTDTQYF. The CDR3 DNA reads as TGCGCCAGCAGAATAGACGGGACAAGCACAGATACGCAGTATTTT.

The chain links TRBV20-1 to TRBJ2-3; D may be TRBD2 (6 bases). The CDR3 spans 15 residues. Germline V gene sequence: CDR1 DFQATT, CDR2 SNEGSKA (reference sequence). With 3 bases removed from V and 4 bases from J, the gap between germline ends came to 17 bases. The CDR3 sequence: CSASLDYRPADTQYF. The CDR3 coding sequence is TGCAGTGCTAGCTTGGACTACCGTCCCGCAGATACGCAGTATTTT.

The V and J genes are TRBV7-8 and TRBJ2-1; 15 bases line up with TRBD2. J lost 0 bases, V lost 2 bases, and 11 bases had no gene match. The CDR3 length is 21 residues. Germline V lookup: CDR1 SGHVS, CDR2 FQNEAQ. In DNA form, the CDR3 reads TGTGCCAGCAGCTTACCGGGACTAGCGGGGGGCAAATACGGCTCCTACAATGAGCAGTTCTTC. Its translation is CASSLPGLAGGKYGSYNEQFF.

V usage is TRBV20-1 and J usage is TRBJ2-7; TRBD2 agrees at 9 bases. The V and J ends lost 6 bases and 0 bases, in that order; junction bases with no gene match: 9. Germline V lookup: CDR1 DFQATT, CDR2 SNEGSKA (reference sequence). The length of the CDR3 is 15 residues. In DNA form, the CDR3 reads TGCAGTGCCGGAGGGGGCGGGAGGGTCTCCTACGAGCAGTACTTC. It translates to CSAGGGGRVSYEQYF.